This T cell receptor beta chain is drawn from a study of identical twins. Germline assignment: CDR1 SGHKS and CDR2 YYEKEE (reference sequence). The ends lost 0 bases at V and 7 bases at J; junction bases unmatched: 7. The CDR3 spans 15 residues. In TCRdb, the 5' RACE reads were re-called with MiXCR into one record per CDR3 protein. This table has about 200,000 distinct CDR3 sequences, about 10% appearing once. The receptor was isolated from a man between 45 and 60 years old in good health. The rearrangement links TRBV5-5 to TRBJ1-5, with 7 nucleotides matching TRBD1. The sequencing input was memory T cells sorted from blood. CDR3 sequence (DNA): TGTGCCAGCAGCTTGGGGGTGGCAGGGGGGCAGCCCCAGCATTTT. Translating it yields CASSLGVAGGQPQHF.